This T cell receptor beta chain appears in the sequencing data of a study of cytomegalovirus exposure and HLA in healthy donors. Findings and caveats of the study: Many donors shared some public TCRs, even though most TCR sequences were rare. Earlier analysis yielded a pattern in which most TCR beta V segments were productive about 90% or about 30% of the time. Later analysis placed DRB1 highest and HLA-C lowest in TCR association rates, which differed by HLA locus. The study recorded 164 TCR beta chains that were cytomegalovirus-associated.

The PCR ran on 60 Vbeta and 13 Jbeta primers. The assay was immunoSEQ multiplex PCR, and TCRdb's table has in-frame clones only and misses some. The table has about 140,000 clones, roughly three fifths seen once. This clone was counted between two and nine times. Its antigen is unknown. This TCR came from a woman aged 55-70 years in good health and CMV-seronegative. Sequences were obtained from PBMCs.

The CDR3 DNA reads TGTGCCAGCGGTCTAGCGGGAGTGGGAGATACGCAGTATTTT. Translating it yields CASGLAGVGDTQYF. The V call is TRBV5-4, the J call TRBJ2-3, with 10 bases that match TRBD2. Germline V gives CDR1 SGHNT, CDR2 YYREEE (reference sequence). Trimming took 7 bases from V and 5 from J; bases not matched to a gene: 7. The CDR3 runs to 14 residues.